A single sample is the source of the 20 T cell receptor beta chains below, sequenced in a study of blood T cell repertoires in COVID-19. TCRdb's table, derived via immunoSEQ multiplex PCR, lists solely in-frame clones and lacks some. The repertoire includes under 200,000 clones, about four fifths of them detected once, and roughly 7.5% sits in the top ten. Sequencing was done on a sample of peripheral blood. Receptor source: a middle-aged man who had recovered from COVID-19.

The rearrangement links TRBV5-6 to TRBJ1-5; D call uncertain. The CDR3 totals 15 residues. The ends were cut back, 0 bases at V and 2 bases at J, with 9 bases in the middle. Germline values: CDR1 SGHDT, CDR2 YYEEEE. CDR3 nucleotides: TGTGCCAGCAGCTTGGGGAGGGCGGGCAATCAGCCCCAGCATTTT. It codes for CASSLGRAGNQPQHF. The full variable domain, in which reference TRBV5-6 and TRBJ1-5 provide the parts outside the CDR3, is DAGVTQSPTHLIKTRGQQVTLRCSPKSGHDTVSWYQQALGQGPQFIFQYYEEEERQRGNFPDRFSGHQFPNYSSELNVNALLLGDSALYLCASSLGRAGNQPQHFGDGTRLSIL.

The chain combines TRBV2 with TRBJ1-1; 10 bases are shared with TRBD1. The V and J ends lost 8 bases and 1 base, in that order; junction bases with no gene match: 7. CDR3 size: 15 residues. Germline CDR1 is SNHLY and CDR2 is FYNNEI. CDR3 sequence: CASGETGGSNTEAFF. CDR3 DNA: TGTGCCAGCGGGGAGACAGGGGGCTCGAACACTGAAGCTTTCTTT.

The V gene is TRBV25-1, the J gene TRBJ2-1; 11 bases match TRBD2. V lost 6 bases, J lost 9 bases, and 7 bases stayed unmatched. This CDR3 has 14 amino acids. Germline CDR1 MGHDK, CDR2 SYGVNS. CDR3 bases: TGTGCCAGCAGGGGGACTAGCGGACCTTTTGAGCAGTTCTTC. It specifies CASRGTSGPFEQFF.

The chain links TRBV4-1 to TRBJ2-5; 8 nucleotides agree with TRBD1. This CDR3 comprises 13 residues. The V gene's germline CDR1 is MGHRA and CDR2 YSYEKL. The V gene end was trimmed by 4 bases and the J gene end by 5 bases; junction bases not matched to a gene: 3. CDR3 nucleotide sequence: TGCGCCAGCAGCCTGAACAGGGGGGAGACCCAGTACTTC. Amino acids: CASSLNRGETQYF.

This clone was recorded a few times. This chain connects TRBV4-2 to TRBJ1-4; 7 bases are shared with TRBD1. The V gene end was trimmed by 0 bases and the J gene end by 10 bases; junction bases not matched to a gene: 2. Germline V lookup: CDR1 LGHNA, CDR2 YNFKEQ. The CDR3 contains 13 residues. As DNA, the CDR3 is TGTGCCAGCAGCCAAGACCGACAGGGAAAACTGTTTTTT. It encodes CASSQDRQGKLFF.

The chain is built from TRBV27 and TRBJ2-1, with TRBD2 matching over 7 bases. Germline trimming cut 5 bases from V and 6 bases from J; bases unmatched to any gene: 13. Germline CDR1 reads MNHEY; CDR2 reads SMNVEV (reference sequence). This CDR3 spans 16 amino acids. Here the CDR3 DNA reads TGTGCCAGCAGTCCAACTAGCGTAGGAGGAGCCAATGAGCAGTTCTTC. Translating it yields CASSPTSVGGANEQFF.

The table lists this clone with a few counts. The rearrangement joins TRBV27 to TRBJ1-2; TRBD1 matches at 8 bases. The CDR3 is made up of 14 amino acids. Trimming cost V 0 bases and J 8 bases; bases outside gene matches: 5. CDR1 is MNHEY and CDR2 is SMNVEV in the germline V gene (reference sequence). The CDR3 region has the DNA TGTGCCAGCAGTTTATCGGGGACAGGCCTCGGCTACACCTTC. Its protein product is CASSLSGTGLGYTF.

This chain joins TRBV18 and TRBJ2-3; no clear D gene. Germline-derived CDR1 and CDR2 are KGHSH and LQKENI. The CDR3 has 14 amino acids. V dropped 0 bases and J dropped 4 bases, with 8 bases sitting between them. The CDR3 DNA reads as TGTGCCAGCTCACCACCGTCTATCTCAGATACGCAGTATTTT. It yields the protein CASSPPSISDTQYF.

This chain joins TRBV24-1 and TRBJ2-5; 8 bases match TRBD2. The CDR3 consists of 12 residues. After removal of 9 bases from V and 3 bases from J, the junction contained 2 bases not matched to a gene. Germline lookup yields CDR1 KGHDR and CDR2 SFDVKD. CDR3 protein: CATRGGEETQYF. In DNA, the CDR3 is TGTGCCACCCGGGGGGGGGAAGAGACCCAGTACTTC.

J is TRBJ2-7 and V is TRBV28; 9 bases match TRBD1. The CDR3 has 14 residues. The V gene end was trimmed by 4 bases and the J gene end by 4 bases; junction bases not matched to a gene: 5. Germline CDR1 MDHEN, CDR2 SYDVKM. The CDR3 DNA follows: TGTGCCAGCAGTTCGGGACAGGGCGCGTACGAGCAGTACTTC. Its protein is CASSSGQGAYEQYF. The full variable domain, completed using reference TRBV28 and TRBJ2-7, is DVKVTQSSRYLVKRTGEKVFLECVQDMDHENMFWYRQDPGLGLRLIYFSYDVKMKEKGDIPEGYSVSREKKERFSLILESASTNQTSMYLCASSSGQGAYEQYFGPGTRLTVT.

This chain connects TRBV2 to TRBJ2-7; possible D gene TRBD2, 6 bases. The CDR3 has 13 residues. The V gene's germline CDR1 is SNHLY and CDR2 FYNNEI. Trimming took off 3 bases at V and 2 bases at J, with 8 bases between the two ends. CDR3 DNA sequence: TGTGCCAGCAGTGATTGGGAGGCCTACGAGCAGTACTTC. This codes for CASSDWEAYEQYF.

At least ten counts were recorded for this clone. V is TRBV10-1 and J is TRBJ1-5, with TRBD1 matching 7 bases. The J segment lost 9 bases and the V segment lost 3 bases, leaving 26 bases of the junction unmatched. The germline V gene has CDR1 WNHNN and CDR2 SYGVQD (reference sequence). The CDR3 has 20 residues. CDR3 DNA: TGCGCCAGCAGTGATCCCACCAAGGAGGGGGATTATAGGGGGCGGGGGCCCCAGCATTTT. Protein sequence: CASSDPTKEGDYRGRGPQHF.

In this sample, this clone turned up a few times. The chain couples TRBV9 to TRBJ2-1, with TRBD2 matching over 13 bases. From germline, CDR1 is SGDLS and CDR2 YYNGEE. The CDR3 contains 17 residues. The J segment lost 0 bases and the V segment lost 2 bases, leaving 2 bases of the junction unmatched. This CDR3 is CASSVTSGGSSYNEQFF. The CDR3 nucleotides are TGTGCCAGCAGCGTGACTAGCGGGGGGAGCTCCTACAATGAGCAGTTCTTC.

The chain is built from TRBV27 and TRBJ2-7; TRBD1 matches at 8 bases. The CDR3 runs to 15 residues. With 5 bases clipped from V and 3 bases from J, the junction kept 9 bases outside the gene matches. The germline V gene has CDR1 MNHEY and CDR2 SMNVEV (reference sequence). CDR3 residues: CASSEYSGQVYEQYF. CDR3 DNA sequence: TGTGCCAGCAGTGAGTACTCGGGACAGGTCTACGAGCAGTACTTC.

The CDR3 nucleotides are TGCGCCAGCAGCCAGGGAGGACAGGGCCGGGAGCCCCAGCATTTT. Residues: CASSQGGQGREPQHF. The chain carries TRBV4-3 and TRBJ1-5; 8 nucleotides agree with TRBD1. Per the germline V gene, CDR1 is LGHNA and CDR2 is YSLEER. With 3 bases clipped from V and 8 bases from J, the junction kept 9 bases outside the gene matches. The CDR3 is 15 residues long.

V usage is TRBV3-1 (or the pseudogene TRBV3-2) and J usage is TRBJ1-1; perhaps TRBD1 as D (5 bases). In germline, CDR1 is LGHDT, CDR2 YNNKEL (reference sequence). The CDR3 totals 13 residues. Trimming removed 1 base from V and 2 bases from J, with 5 bases in between. CDR3 residues: CASSQGGNTEAFF. Here the CDR3 DNA reads TGTGCCAGCAGCCAAGGGGGCAACACTGAAGCTTTCTTT.

The chain is built from TRBV7-9 and TRBJ2-5; D is unresolved. The germline V gene encodes CDR1 SEHNR and CDR2 FQNEAQ (reference sequence). With 8 bases removed from V and 2 bases from J, the gap between germline ends came to 12 bases. This CDR3 spans 13 amino acids. This CDR3 reads CASLGFKQETQYF. The CDR3, as DNA: TGTGCCAGCCTCGGTTTTAAACAAGAGACCCAGTACTTC.

The chain employs TRBV12-3 or TRBV12-4 and TRBJ2-1; D may be TRBD1 (6 bases). Trimming took 6 bases from V and 3 from J, leaving 9 bases between them. The CDR3 is 13 amino acids. CDR3 sequence: CASRQQGYNEQFF. For the CDR3, the DNA is TGTGCCAGCAGGCAACAGGGCTACAATGAGCAGTTCTTC.

This chain joins TRBV4-1 and TRBJ2-3; TRBD2 matches 9 bases. V lost 4 bases to trimming and J lost 0 bases; unmatched junction nucleotides: 5. CDR3 length: 16 amino acids. Per germline, CDR1 MGHRA and CDR2 YSYEKL. The CDR3 sequence is CASSRALAGSTDTQYF. CDR3 in DNA: TGCGCCAGCAGCCGGGCCCTAGCGGGGAGCACAGATACGCAGTATTTT.

The V and J genes are TRBV7-9 and TRBJ1-4; D call uncertain. The V end lost 6 bases, the J end lost 6 bases, and 11 bases lay between the germline ends. This CDR3 has 13 amino acids. Germline-derived CDR1 and CDR2 are SEHNR and FQNEAQ (reference sequence). CDR3 loop: CASSSGGDEKLFF. The CDR3 DNA sequence: TGTGCCAGCAGTTCAGGAGGCGATGAAAAACTGTTTTTT.